A single sample is the source of the 14 T cell receptor beta chains below, sequenced in a study of vaccination and CD4 T cells after COVID-19. No antigen is known for these receptors. Time point of the sample: late sampling 161 to 241 days after vaccination in three convalescent patients. Treatment: roughly ten-day PBMC culture with coronavirus spike peptide pools or control peptides (ViraFEST assay). The Oncomine TCR Beta short-read assay was applied to DNA of cultured CD4+ T cells. Each CDR3 protein gets one entry after TCRdb re-called the PCR reads with MiXCR. The data contain 23,000 or so distinct CDR3 sequences, around two fifths of them singletons. The sample was CD4+ T cells from blood, cultured in vitro, taken about 7 months after SARS-CoV-2 vaccination. These receptors were taken from a human donor who had recovered from COVID-19.

The chain has TRBV18 and TRBJ2-5, with D possibly matching TRBD1 (5 bases). The CDR3 is made up of 16 amino acids. V was shortened by 1 base and J by 2 bases, with 14 bases between the two germline ends. CDR1 is KGHSH and CDR2 is LQKENI in the germline V gene. This CDR3 reads CASSPLFGAGQETQYF. As DNA, the CDR3 is TGTGCCAGCTCACCACTCTTTGGGGCAGGGCAAGAGACCCAGTACTTC.

This clonotype was picked up a small number of times. The rearrangement uses TRBV19 and TRBJ2-3, with TRBD2 as a possible D gene (6 bases). Trimming stripped 10 bases from V and 1 base from J, with 12 bases between. Germline V lookup: CDR1 LNHDA, CDR2 SQIVND (reference sequence). The CDR3 has 13 amino acids. As DNA, the CDR3 is TGTGCCACCTCTAGCGAGCGCACAGATACGCAGTATTTT. Encoded protein: CATSSERTDTQYF.

V is TRBV6-1 and J is TRBJ2-3, with 9 nucleotides matching TRBD2. The germline CDR1 and CDR2 sequences are MNHNS and SASEGT. J gave up 4 bases and V 10 bases, and 18 bases lay outside the gene matches. The CDR3 runs to 17 residues. In DNA form, the CDR3 reads TGTGCCACCCAGAATATAGGGGGCGGGAGGGCCGCAGATACGCAGTATTTT. Translation gives CATQNIGGGRAADTQYF.

The chain couples TRBV6-4 to TRBJ1-1, with D possibly matching TRBD1 (5 bases). Trimming removed 5 bases at V and 1 base at J, with 8 bases between. This CDR3 is 13 amino acids long. Germline V gene data show CDR1 as MRHNA and CDR2 as SNTAGT. The CDR3, as DNA: TGTGCCAGCAGTCGACAGCCGAACACTGAAGCTTTCTTT. Translated: CASSRQPNTEAFF.

This chain links TRBV6-1 with TRBJ2-1; 7 bases line up with TRBD2. Germline V lookup: CDR1 MNHNS, CDR2 SASEGT. CDR3 length: 15 residues. V was pared by 6 bases and J by 0 bases, with 5 bases of the junction left unmatched. The CDR3 loop is CASRRAGSSYNEQFF. For the CDR3, the DNA is TGTGCCAGCAGAAGAGCGGGGAGCTCCTACAATGAGCAGTTCTTC.

The V gene is TRBV19, the J gene TRBJ2-1, with TRBD2 matching 9 bases. V dropped 6 bases and J dropped 7; count of bases not matched to a gene: 10. The CDR3 consists of 15 residues. Per germline, CDR1 LNHDA and CDR2 SQIVND (reference sequence). In DNA form, the CDR3 reads TGTGCCAGTAGAGAAGCTAGCGGGAACTTAAATGAGCAGTTCTTC. Protein: CASREASGNLNEQFF.

The gene calls are TRBV15 and TRBJ2-3; 7 nucleotides align to TRBD2. This CDR3 comprises 15 residues. The V segment lost 7 bases and the J segment 2 bases; nucleotides outside the gene matches: 9. Germline CDR1 is LNHNV and CDR2 is YYDKDF (reference sequence). In DNA form, the CDR3 reads TGTGCCACCACGCGTGGCGGGGGAATCACAGATACGCAGTATTTT. Translation gives CATTRGGGITDTQYF.

This chain connects TRBV4-3 to TRBJ2-6; D remains unclear. V was clipped by 1 base and J by 4 bases, with 11 bases between them. This CDR3 is 16 amino acids long. The germline gives CDR1 LGHNA, CDR2 YSLEER. CDR3 DNA sequence: TGCGCCAGCAGCCAAGGAACGGCCGGCGGGGCCAACGTCCTGACTTTC. This gives the protein CASSQGTAGGANVLTF.

This rearrangement joins TRBV6-1 to TRBJ2-1, with 9 bases identical to TRBD1. The CDR3 consists of 14 residues. Germline CDR1 is MNHNS and CDR2 is SASEGT. After removal of 6 bases from V and 9 bases from J, the junction contained 9 bases not matched to a gene. The CDR3 here is CASRGTGWHREQFF. DNA of the CDR3: TGTGCCAGCAGGGGGACAGGGTGGCACCGTGAGCAGTTCTTC.

The rearrangement links TRBV7-6 to TRBJ2-7; no reliable D call. Germline lookup yields CDR1 SGHVS and CDR2 FNYEAQ. This CDR3 comprises 11 residues. V was trimmed by 2 bases and J by 5 bases, leaving 4 bases between them. The CDR3 protein is CASSLLDEQYF. DNA of the CDR3: TGTGCCAGCAGCTTACTCGACGAGCAGTACTTC.

This sequence joins TRBV2 and TRBJ2-5; D is possibly TRBD2 (5 bases). The CDR3 totals 13 residues. Between the trimmed V and J ends, which lost 5 bases and 5 bases, there was a span of 12 bases. Per germline, CDR1 SNHLY and CDR2 FYNNEI. The CDR3 protein is CASSLTSRETQYF. CDR3 nucleotides: TGTGCCAGCAGTCTCACTAGTCGGGAGACCCAGTACTTC.

V and J are TRBV5-1 and TRBJ2-5, with TRBD2 matching 9 bases. After removal of 0 bases from V and 4 bases from J, the junction contained 7 bases not matched to a gene. Germline-derived CDR1 and CDR2 are SGHRS and YFSETQ. CDR3 length: 16 residues. CDR3 sequence (DNA): TGCGCCAGCAGCTTGGCTGCGGGAGGGCCGACAGAGACCCAGTACTTC. This encodes CASSLAAGGPTETQYF.

This clonotype is a singleton in its sample. CDR3 sequence: CASSLKPTATSVGNEQFF. CDR3 in DNA: TGTGCCAGCAGCTTAAAGCCCACGGCGACTAGCGTGGGAAATGAGCAGTTCTTC. This chain connects TRBV11-2 to TRBJ2-1; 8 bases are shared with TRBD2. CDR3 length equals 18 residues. V lost 2 bases to trimming and J lost 7 bases; unmatched junction nucleotides: 16. The germline V gene has CDR1 SGHAT and CDR2 FQNNGV.

This clonotype was seen a single time. This chain connects TRBV2 to TRBJ1-5; D is possibly TRBD1 (5 bases). The CDR3 extends over 15 amino acids. V was clipped by 0 bases and J by 1 base, with 7 bases between them. Germline V gene sequence: CDR1 SNHLY, CDR2 FYNNEI. DNA for the CDR3: TGTGCCAGCAGTGAAGCCGGGGCGAGCAATCAGCCCCAGCATTTT. It encodes CASSEAGASNQPQHF.